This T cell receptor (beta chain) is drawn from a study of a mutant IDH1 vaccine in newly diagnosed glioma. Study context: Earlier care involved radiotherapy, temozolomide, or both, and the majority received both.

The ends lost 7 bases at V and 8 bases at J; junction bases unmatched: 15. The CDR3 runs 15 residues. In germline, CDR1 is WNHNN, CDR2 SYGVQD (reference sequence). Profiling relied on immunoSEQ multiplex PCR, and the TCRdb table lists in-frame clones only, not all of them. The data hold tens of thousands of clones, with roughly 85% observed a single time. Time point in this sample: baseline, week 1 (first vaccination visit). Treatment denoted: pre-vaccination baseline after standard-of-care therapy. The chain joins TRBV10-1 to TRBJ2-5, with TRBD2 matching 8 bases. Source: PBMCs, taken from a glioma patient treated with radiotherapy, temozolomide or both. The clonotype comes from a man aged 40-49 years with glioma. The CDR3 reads CASTHLVPGGCTQYF. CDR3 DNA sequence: TGCGCCAGCACTCACCTAGTTCCGGGGGGGTGTACCCAGTACTTC.